The subject of this entry is one TCR beta chain. The data derive from a study of blood T cell repertoires in COVID-19. In the study overall: COVID-19 samples collected from the United States, Italy and Spain covered acute and convalescent phases. PBMCs, B-cell-depleted T cells, or T cells provided the cDNA or gDNA that made up the material.

Methods used by the authors: Researchers report that nucleated cell counts were estimated from reference gene primer amplification. Only in-frame clones appear in the TCRdb table, and some are missing; sequencing was by immunoSEQ multiplex PCR. V and J calls and clone size are those listed in that table; D and trimming were worked out from the DNA. The sample has about 120,000 clones, roughly four fifths seen once. Trimming took 3 bases from V and 7 from J; bases not matched to a gene: 9. Germline V CDR1 and CDR2: SGHRS, YFSETQ. This CDR3 region has 15 residues. The specimen sequenced was peripheral blood. This clonotype was sampled from a human donor in a cohort sampled during active COVID-19. The genes are TRBV5-1 and TRBJ2-1, with TRBD1 matching 8 bases. The CDR3, as DNA: TGCGCCAGCAGCTCCGACAGGGGTGGGGAGAATGAGCAGTTCTTC. This encodes CASSSDRGGENEQFF.